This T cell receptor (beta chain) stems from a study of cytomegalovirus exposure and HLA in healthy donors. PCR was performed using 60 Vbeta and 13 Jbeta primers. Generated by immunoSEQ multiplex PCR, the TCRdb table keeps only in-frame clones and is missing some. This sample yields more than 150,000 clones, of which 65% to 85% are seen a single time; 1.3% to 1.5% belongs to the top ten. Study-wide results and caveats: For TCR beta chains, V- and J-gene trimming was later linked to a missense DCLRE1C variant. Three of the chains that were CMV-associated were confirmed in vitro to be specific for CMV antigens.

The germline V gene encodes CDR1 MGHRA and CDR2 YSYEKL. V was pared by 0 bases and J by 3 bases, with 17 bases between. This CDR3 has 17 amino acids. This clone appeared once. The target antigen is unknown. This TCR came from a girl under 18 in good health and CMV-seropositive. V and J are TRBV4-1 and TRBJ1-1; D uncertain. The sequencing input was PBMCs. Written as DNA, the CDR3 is TGCGCCAGCAGCCAAGAGACTACATCAATTTGGTACACTGAAGCTTTCTTT. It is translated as CASSQETTSIWYTEAFF.